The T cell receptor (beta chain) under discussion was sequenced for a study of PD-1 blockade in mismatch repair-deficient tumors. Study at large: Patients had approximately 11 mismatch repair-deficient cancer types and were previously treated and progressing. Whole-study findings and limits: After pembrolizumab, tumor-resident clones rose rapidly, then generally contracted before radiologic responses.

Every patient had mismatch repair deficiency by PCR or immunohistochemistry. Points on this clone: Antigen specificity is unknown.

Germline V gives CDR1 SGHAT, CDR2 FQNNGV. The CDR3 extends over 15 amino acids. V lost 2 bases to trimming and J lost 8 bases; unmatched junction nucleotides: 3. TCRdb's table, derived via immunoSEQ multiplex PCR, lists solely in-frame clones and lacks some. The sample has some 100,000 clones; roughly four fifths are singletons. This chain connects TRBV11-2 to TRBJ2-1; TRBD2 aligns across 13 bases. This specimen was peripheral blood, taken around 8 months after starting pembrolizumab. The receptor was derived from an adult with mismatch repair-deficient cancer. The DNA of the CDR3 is TGTGCCAGCAGCTTAACAGGACTAGCGGGAGATGAGCAGTTCTTC. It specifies CASSLTGLAGDEQFF.